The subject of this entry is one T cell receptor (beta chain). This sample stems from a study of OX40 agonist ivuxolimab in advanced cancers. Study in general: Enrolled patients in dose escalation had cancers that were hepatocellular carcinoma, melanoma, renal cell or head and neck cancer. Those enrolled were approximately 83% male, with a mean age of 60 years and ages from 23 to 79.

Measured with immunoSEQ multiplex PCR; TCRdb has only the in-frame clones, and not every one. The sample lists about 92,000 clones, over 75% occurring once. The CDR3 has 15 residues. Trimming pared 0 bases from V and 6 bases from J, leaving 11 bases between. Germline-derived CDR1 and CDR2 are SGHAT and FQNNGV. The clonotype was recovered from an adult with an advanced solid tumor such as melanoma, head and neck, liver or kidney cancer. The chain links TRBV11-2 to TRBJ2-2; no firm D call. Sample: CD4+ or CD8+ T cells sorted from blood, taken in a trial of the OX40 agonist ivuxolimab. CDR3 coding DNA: TGTGCCAGCAGCTTAGAAAGGACGTCGGCCGGGGAGCTGTTTTTT. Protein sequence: CASSLERTSAGELFF.